Listed below are T cell receptor beta chains from one sample, sequenced in a study of radiation and T cells in renal cell carcinoma. Profiling relied on immunoSEQ multiplex PCR, and the TCRdb table lists in-frame clones only, not all of them. This sample has approximately 120,000 clones, with 80% to 85% found just once. This material consisted of blood, taken from a patient whose treatment included radiotherapy and nephrectomy. Every receptor here comes from a woman in her sixties with renal cell carcinoma. Both conserved end residues are part of each CDR3. The D gene is left open where the match is weak. The size of a clone is reported for some rows only, either as once, few or many, or as a class for expanded clones.

CDR3 length	V gene	clone size	D gene	J gene	CDR3 protein	CDR3 DNA
13	TRBV5-1	-	-	TRBJ2-3	CASSLDTTDTQYF	TGCGCCAGCAGCTTGGACACCACAGATACGCAGTATTTT
15	TRBV28	-	TRBD1	TRBJ2-2	CASSLSTGVYGELFF	TGTGCCAGCAGTTTATCGACAGGGGTCTACGGGGAGCTGTTTTTT
11	TRBV5-1	-	-	TRBJ1-2	CASLGSFGYTF	TGCGCCAGCTTGGGGTCCTTCGGCTACACCTTC
15	TRBV15	-	-	TRBJ1-5	CATSRDLGSNQPQHF	TGTGCCACCAGCAGAGATCTGGGGTCCAATCAGCCCCAGCATTTT
16	TRBV14	-	-	TRBJ1-2	CASSLADSTGNYGYTF	TGTGCCAGCAGCCTCGCCGACTCAACGGGGAACTATGGCTACACCTTC
13	TRBV2	-	-	TRBJ2-7	CASSANHYYEQYF	TGTGCCAGCAGTGCTAACCATTACTACGAGCAGTACTTC
14	TRBV7-9	once	-	TRBJ1-4	CASSLLREREKLFF	TGTGCCAGCAGCCTACTCCGGGAGAGGGAAAAACTGTTTTTT
16	TRBV5-1	-	-	TRBJ2-5	CASSTVGLDGGETQYF	TGCGCCAGCAGCACCGTCGGGTTAGATGGAGGAGAGACCCAGTACTTC
15	TRBV6-1	-	TRBD2	TRBJ2-2	CASSPSGTRTGELFF	TGTGCCAGCAGTCCTAGCGGGACGAGAACCGGGGAGCTGTTTTTT
14	TRBV2	few	-	TRBJ2-7	CASSGLGRAYEQYF	TGTGCCAGCAGTGGTCTGGGCCGAGCCTACGAGCAGTACTTC
15	TRBV6-5	-	-	TRBJ2-3	CASRRGESPADTQYF	TGTGCCAGCAGGAGGGGGGAGTCCCCCGCAGATACGCAGTATTTT
16	TRBV5-1	-	-	TRBJ2-2	CASSLEGRYPTGELFF	TGCGCCAGCAGCTTGGAAGGGCGCTACCCCACCGGGGAGCTGTTTTTT
15	TRBV7-2	-	-	TRBJ1-1	CASSLSFGGNTEAFF	TGTGCCAGCAGCTTATCTTTTGGCGGGAACACTGAAGCTTTCTTT
17	TRBV9	-	-	TRBJ1-3	CASSVGGPGNSGNTIYF	TGTGCCAGCAGCGTAGGGGGGCCAGGGAACTCTGGAAACACCATATATTTT
16	TRBV7-2	-	TRBD2	TRBJ2-1	CASSPKGLARGNEQFF	TGTGCCAGCAGCCCAAAGGGACTAGCGAGAGGGAATGAGCAGTTCTTC
14	TRBV6-5	few	-	TRBJ1-1	CASSYGRANTEAFF	TGTGCCAGCAGTTACGGGAGAGCGAACACTGAAGCTTTCTTT
14	TRBV28	-	-	TRBJ2-7	CASRRGGSSYEQYF	TGTGCCAGCAGAAGAGGGGGGTCTTCCTACGAGCAGTACTTC
18	TRBV7-9	-	-	TRBJ1-2	CASSLRGSGVSTNYGYTF	TGTGCCAGCAGCTTAAGGGGGTCGGGCGTCTCAACTAACTATGGCTACACCTTC
15	TRBV5-5	-	TRBD1	TRBJ1-5	CASSVPGQGTQPQHF	TGTGCCAGCAGCGTACCGGGACAGGGGACTCAGCCCCAGCATTTT
16	TRBV19	-	TRBD2	TRBJ2-1	CASSIGAGGRYNEQFF	TGTGCCAGTAGTATAGGAGCGGGGGGCCGTTACAATGAGCAGTTCTTC
17	TRBV19	-	-	TRBJ2-3	CASSHGPGPGFPDTQYF	TGTGCCAGTAGTCACGGACCGGGACCGGGGTTCCCAGATACGCAGTATTTT
14	TRBV19	-	-	TRBJ1-5	CASSSGTSNQPQHF	TGTGCCAGTAGTAGCGGGACTAGCAATCAGCCCCAGCATTTT
14	TRBV7-2	once	TRBD1	TRBJ1-5	CASSLQGSNQPQHF	TGTGCCAGCAGTTTACAGGGGTCCAATCAGCCCCAGCATTTT
17	TRBV7-2	few	-	TRBJ1-2	CASSSTAGNPANYGYTF	TGTGCCAGCAGCTCAACTGCCGGGAACCCAGCTAACTATGGCTACACCTTC
16	TRBV5-1	-	TRBD1	TRBJ2-5	CASSLRQGTFQETQYF	TGCGCCAGCAGCCTGCGACAGGGCACTTTCCAAGAGACCCAGTACTTC
16	TRBV23-1	-	-	TRBJ1-3	CASRYRASGSGNTIYF	TGCGCCAGCAGGTACAGGGCGAGCGGCTCTGGAAACACCATATATTTT